This T cell receptor (beta chain) was documented in a study of shared clonotypes between healthy human individuals. In its sample, this clone was seen once. CDR3 size: 13 residues. V lost 1 base, J lost 4 bases, and 10 bases lay in between. In germline, CDR1 is GTSNPN, CDR2 SVGIG (reference sequence). Under the authors' procedure: ImmunoSEQ yielded junction-only sequences lacking quality scores, so filtering differed. This table comes from immunoSEQ multiplex PCR, and its TCRdb copy is limited to in-frame clones, with some not included. V and J calls and clone size follow that table, whereas D and trimming were derived from the DNA. The sample lists about 560,000 clones; about 80% were seen once.

The sequenced sample was PBMCs. This clonotype was obtained from a woman between 40 and 55 years old in good health. Some clones in this sample may be carry-over from other donors' samples. The chain employs TRBV30 and TRBJ1-2; D is ambiguous. The CDR3 reads CAWSEGESYGYTF. The CDR3 nucleotides read TGTGCCTGGAGTGAGGGCGAGAGCTATGGCTACACCTTC.